This is a list of T cell receptor beta chains from one sample in a study of cytomegalovirus exposure and HLA in healthy donors. Some clones are missing from TCRdb's copy, which holds only in-frame ones; the method was immunoSEQ multiplex PCR. The profile shows 200,000 or so clones, roughly 83% of them singletons. Material: PBMCs. Receptors were obtained from a male donor in good health and CMV-seropositive. Each CDR3 is given with its conserved first and last residue. The order of the fields is CDR3 protein, CDR3 DNA, V gene, J gene, D gene, clone size. D genes are given only for firm matches. Only part of the rows carry a size: once, few, many, or a class if the clone is expanded.

CDR3aa: CASSWSGNTEAFF
CDR3nt: TGTGCCAGTAGTTGGTCCGGGAACACTGAAGCTTTCTTT
v_gene: TRBV19
j_gene: TRBJ1-1
d_gene: -
abundance: -

CDR3aa: CASSPPTRGEYF
CDR3nt: TGTGCCAGCAGTCCCCCGACCCGCGGGGAGTACTTC
v_gene: TRBV28
j_gene: TRBJ2-5
d_gene: -
abundance: -

CDR3aa: CASSLTGGGEKETQYF
CDR3nt: TGTGCCAGCAGCTTAACGGGGGGGGGCGAGAAAGAGACCCAGTACTTC
v_gene: TRBV7-3
j_gene: TRBJ2-5
d_gene: -
abundance: -

CDR3aa: CATRPGTSGGAVADTQYF
CDR3nt: TGTGCCACCAGGCCGGGGACTAGCGGGGGGGCAGTAGCAGATACGCAGTATTTT
v_gene: TRBV10-3
j_gene: TRBJ2-3
d_gene: TRBD2
abundance: -

CDR3aa: CASSPIDPGRGEAFF
CDR3nt: TGCGCCAGCAGCCCTATAGACCCCGGGCGGGGTGAAGCTTTCTTT
v_gene: TRBV5-1
j_gene: TRBJ1-1
d_gene: -
abundance: -

CDR3aa: CASSIDRLEGETQYF
CDR3nt: TGTGCCAGCAGTATTGACCGACTCGAAGGAGAGACCCAGTACTTC
v_gene: TRBV7-2
j_gene: TRBJ2-5
d_gene: -
abundance: -

CDR3aa: CASTLNRGETQYF
CDR3nt: TGTGCCAGCACTCTAAACAGGGGGGAGACCCAGTACTTC
v_gene: TRBV6-6
j_gene: TRBJ2-5
d_gene: TRBD1
abundance: few

CDR3aa: CATTSGGTDTQYF
CDR3nt: TGCGCCACTACCTCCGGGGGCACAGATACGCAGTATTTT
v_gene: TRBV5-1
j_gene: TRBJ2-3
d_gene: -
abundance: -

CDR3aa: CASSKSPGVVRFF
CDR3nt: TGTGCCAGCAGCAAAAGTCCCGGGGTAGTTCGGTTTTTT
v_gene: TRBV21-1
j_gene: TRBJ1-4
d_gene: -
abundance: once

CDR3aa: CASSYRTSGTEQYF
CDR3nt: TGTGCCAGCAGTTACAGGACTAGCGGGACCGAGCAGTACTTC
v_gene: TRBV6-5
j_gene: TRBJ2-7
d_gene: TRBD2
abundance: -

CDR3aa: CASSLWGVAGAYEQYF
CDR3nt: TGTGCCAGCAGCTTATGGGGGGTCGCGGGGGCCTACGAGCAGTACTTC
v_gene: TRBV7-2
j_gene: TRBJ2-7
d_gene: TRBD2
abundance: -

CDR3aa: CASSHKMTVKGPEAFF
CDR3nt: TGTGCCAGCAGCCACAAGATGACAGTTAAAGGCCCTGAAGCTTTCTTT
v_gene: TRBV5-4
j_gene: TRBJ1-1
d_gene: -
abundance: once

CDR3aa: CASSGRGRLYGYTF
CDR3nt: TGTGCCAGCAGTGGAAGGGGGCGGCTTTATGGCTACACCTTC
v_gene: TRBV2
j_gene: TRBJ1-2
d_gene: TRBD1
abundance: once

CDR3aa: CASSLLAGAAETQYF
CDR3nt: TGTGCCAGCAGCTTATTGGCGGGGGCCGCTGAGACCCAGTACTTC
v_gene: TRBV7-3
j_gene: TRBJ2-5
d_gene: -
abundance: -

CDR3aa: CASSASVQGEQYF
CDR3nt: TGCGCCAGCAGCGCTAGCGTCCAGGGCGAGCAGTACTTC
v_gene: TRBV5-1
j_gene: TRBJ2-7
d_gene: -
abundance: -

CDR3aa: CASSFLLAGTGELFF
CDR3nt: TGTGCCAGCAGCTTTCTACTAGCGGGAACCGGGGAGCTGTTTTTT
v_gene: TRBV5-4
j_gene: TRBJ2-2
d_gene: TRBD2
abundance: few

CDR3aa: CASSLAVGQLGDNEQFF
CDR3nt: TGTGCCAGCAGCTTAGCAGTGGGTCAGTTAGGGGACAATGAGCAGTTCTTC
v_gene: TRBV7-2
j_gene: TRBJ2-1
d_gene: -
abundance: few

CDR3aa: CASGSGLPGEQYF
CDR3nt: TGTGCCAGCGGTTCGGGACTCCCGGGGGAGCAGTACTTC
v_gene: TRBV9
j_gene: TRBJ2-7
d_gene: -
abundance: -

CDR3aa: CASSLEGWAGGRNQPQHF
CDR3nt: TGTGCCAGCAGCTTAGAGGGGTGGGCAGGGGGCCGCAATCAGCCCCAGCATTTT
v_gene: TRBV7-2
j_gene: TRBJ1-5
d_gene: TRBD1
abundance: -

CDR3aa: CASSYSSSAASEKLFF
CDR3nt: TGTGCCAGCAGTTACTCGAGTTCAGCAGCGTCTGAAAAACTGTTTTTT
v_gene: TRBV6-6
j_gene: TRBJ1-4
d_gene: -
abundance: -

CDR3aa: CASSPVVGTTETQYF
CDR3nt: TGTGCCAGCTCACCAGTCGTAGGGACTACGGAGACCCAGTACTTC
v_gene: TRBV18
j_gene: TRBJ2-5
d_gene: TRBD2
abundance: few

CDR3aa: CASSVGGDEQFF
CDR3nt: TGTGCCAGCAGTGTCGGAGGAGATGAGCAGTTCTTC
v_gene: TRBV2
j_gene: TRBJ2-1
d_gene: -
abundance: few

CDR3aa: CASGPRLAKNIQYF
CDR3nt: TGTGCTAGTGGTCCACGGTTAGCCAAAAACATTCAGTACTTC
v_gene: TRBV12-5
j_gene: TRBJ2-4
d_gene: -
abundance: -

CDR3aa: CASSQILAVAGELFF
CDR3nt: TGTGCCAGCAGCCAAATACTAGCGGTTGCCGGGGAGCTGTTTTTT
v_gene: TRBV4-2
j_gene: TRBJ2-2
d_gene: TRBD2
abundance: -

CDR3aa: CASSRTQGGSAFF
CDR3nt: TGTGCCAGCAGCCGCACCCAGGGGGGCTCAGCTTTCTTT
v_gene: TRBV6-5
j_gene: TRBJ1-1
d_gene: TRBD1
abundance: -

CDR3aa: CAATRTYNEQFF
CDR3nt: TGTGCCGCCACGAGGACCTACAATGAGCAGTTCTTC
v_gene: TRBV30
j_gene: TRBJ2-1
d_gene: -
abundance: -

CDR3aa: CASSLVSIRGHGYTF
CDR3nt: TGTGCCAGCAGCTTGGTATCGATTCGAGGGCATGGCTACACCTTC
v_gene: TRBV5-4
j_gene: TRBJ1-2
d_gene: -
abundance: -

CDR3aa: CASSQDRHGLAGEKYEQYF
CDR3nt: TGCGCCAGCAGCCAAGATAGGCATGGACTAGCGGGAGAAAAGTACGAGCAGTACTTC
v_gene: TRBV4-3
j_gene: TRBJ2-7
d_gene: TRBD2
abundance: -

CDR3aa: CASSPEGGYQETQYF
CDR3nt: TGTGCCAGCAGCCCCGAGGGAGGATACCAAGAGACCCAGTACTTC
v_gene: TRBV11-2
j_gene: TRBJ2-5
d_gene: -
abundance: -

CDR3aa: CASSQVLRAGVFYGYTF
CDR3nt: TGCGCCAGCAGCCAAGTTTTGCGGGCAGGGGTATTTTATGGCTACACCTTC
v_gene: TRBV4-3
j_gene: TRBJ1-2
d_gene: -
abundance: once

CDR3aa: CASSSLAEGQAPYGYTF
CDR3nt: TGCGCCAGCAGCTCCCTCGCCGAAGGACAGGCCCCCTATGGCTACACCTTC
v_gene: TRBV5-1
j_gene: TRBJ1-2
d_gene: TRBD1
abundance: -

CDR3aa: CASSVGQSTILSTEAFF
CDR3nt: TGTGCCAGCAGCGTGGGACAGTCGACTATCCTTAGCACTGAAGCTTTCTTT
v_gene: TRBV27
j_gene: TRBJ1-1
d_gene: TRBD1
abundance: -

CDR3aa: CASSTHSGTQYF
CDR3nt: TGTGCCAGCAGCACTCACAGTGGGACCCAGTACTTC
v_gene: TRBV9
j_gene: TRBJ2-5
d_gene: -
abundance: -

CDR3aa: CASSFWREGYEQFF
CDR3nt: TGTGCCAGCAGCTTTTGGCGGGAGGGCTATGAGCAGTTCTTC
v_gene: TRBV7-2
j_gene: TRBJ2-1
d_gene: TRBD2
abundance: -

CDR3aa: CASSQDGRGGRWENEQFF
CDR3nt: TGCGCCAGCAGCCAAGATGGAAGGGGCGGGAGGTGGGAGAATGAGCAGTTCTTC
v_gene: TRBV4-3
j_gene: TRBJ2-1
d_gene: TRBD2
abundance: -

CDR3aa: CASYTPDRGSAAYGYTF
CDR3nt: TGTGCCAGTTATACCCCGGACAGGGGGAGTGCAGCGTATGGCTACACCTTC
v_gene: TRBV2
j_gene: TRBJ1-2
d_gene: TRBD1
abundance: -

CDR3aa: CASSIRTGGQPQHF
CDR3nt: TGTGCCAGTAGTATAAGGACAGGGGGTCAGCCCCAGCATTTT
v_gene: TRBV19
j_gene: TRBJ1-5
d_gene: TRBD1
abundance: -

CDR3aa: CASSLSQVAGVRNEQFF
CDR3nt: TGTGCCAGCAGTTTATCGCAGGTAGCGGGAGTCCGTAATGAGCAGTTCTTC
v_gene: TRBV27
j_gene: TRBJ2-1
d_gene: TRBD2
abundance: -

CDR3aa: CASSQLGQGGLEQYF
CDR3nt: TGCGCCAGCAGCCAGCTGGGACAGGGAGGTTTGGAGCAGTACTTC
v_gene: TRBV4-1
j_gene: TRBJ2-7
d_gene: TRBD1
abundance: -

CDR3aa: CASSLGAPRRSGTEAFF
CDR3nt: TGTGCCAGCAGCTTAGGAGCACCCCGGCGTAGTGGCACTGAAGCTTTCTTT
v_gene: TRBV5-6
j_gene: TRBJ1-1
d_gene: -
abundance: -

CDR3aa: CASHRQGWVPGELFF
CDR3nt: TGTGCCAGCCACCGACAGGGATGGGTCCCCGGGGAGCTGTTTTTT
v_gene: TRBV5-6
j_gene: TRBJ2-2
d_gene: TRBD1
abundance: -

CDR3aa: CASTDRFGEQYF
CDR3nt: TGTGCCAGCACCGACAGGTTCGGCGAGCAGTACTTC
v_gene: TRBV6-1
j_gene: TRBJ2-7
d_gene: -
abundance: -

CDR3aa: CASSHSGRRHEQFF
CDR3nt: TGTGCCAGCAGCCACAGCGGGCGGCGACATGAGCAGTTCTTC
v_gene: TRBV5-6
j_gene: TRBJ2-1
d_gene: -
abundance: -

CDR3aa: CASRVSTINQPQHF
CDR3nt: TGTGCCAGCAGAGTGTCAACAATCAATCAGCCCCAGCATTTT
v_gene: TRBV2
j_gene: TRBJ1-5
d_gene: -
abundance: -

CDR3aa: CASSNRVGTEAFF
CDR3nt: TGTGCCAGTAGTAACAGGGTAGGCACTGAAGCTTTCTTT
v_gene: TRBV19
j_gene: TRBJ1-1
d_gene: -
abundance: -

CDR3aa: CASSRDSDSHYGYTF
CDR3nt: TGTGCCAGCAGCCGCGATTCGGACAGTCACTATGGCTACACCTTC
v_gene: TRBV4-2
j_gene: TRBJ1-2
d_gene: -
abundance: few

CDR3aa: CASSLRVTGEAFF
CDR3nt: TGTGCCAGCAGCTTACGGGTGACAGGTGAAGCTTTCTTT
v_gene: TRBV11-2
j_gene: TRBJ1-1
d_gene: -
abundance: -

CDR3aa: CASSQDRGAEYEQYF
CDR3nt: TGCGCCAGCAGCCAAGATCGGGGGGCGGAATACGAGCAGTACTTC
v_gene: TRBV4-1
j_gene: TRBJ2-7
d_gene: -
abundance: -

CDR3aa: CASSSSGGPYGYTF
CDR3nt: TGTGCCAGCAGCTCATCAGGGGGGCCCTATGGCTACACCTTC
v_gene: TRBV7-2
j_gene: TRBJ1-2
d_gene: TRBD1
abundance: -

CDR3aa: CASSMSSGRYTDTQYF
CDR3nt: TGTGCCAGTAGTATGTCTAGCGGGCGATACACAGATACGCAGTATTTT
v_gene: TRBV19
j_gene: TRBJ2-3
d_gene: TRBD2
abundance: -

CDR3aa: CASSLERGQAYGYTF
CDR3nt: TGTGCCAGCAGCTTAGAAAGGGGACAGGCCTATGGCTACACCTTC
v_gene: TRBV7-8
j_gene: TRBJ1-2
d_gene: TRBD1
abundance: -

CDR3aa: CASSLYASGSSYEQYF
CDR3nt: TGTGCCAGCAGTTTATACGCTAGCGGTTCCTCCTACGAGCAGTACTTC
v_gene: TRBV28
j_gene: TRBJ2-7
d_gene: TRBD2
abundance: few

CDR3aa: CAWSPTARGNSPLHF
CDR3nt: TGTGCCTGGAGTCCCACCGCCAGGGGGAATTCACCCCTCCACTTT
v_gene: TRBV30
j_gene: TRBJ1-6
d_gene: TRBD1
abundance: few

CDR3aa: CASSWGVVNTEAFF
CDR3nt: TGTGCCAGCAGCTGGGGGGTGGTGAACACTGAAGCTTTCTTT
v_gene: TRBV6-6
j_gene: TRBJ1-1
d_gene: -
abundance: -

CDR3aa: CSATGEYEQYF
CDR3nt: TGCAGTGCTACAGGGGAATACGAGCAGTACTTC
v_gene: TRBV20-1
j_gene: TRBJ2-7
d_gene: -
abundance: -